The clone carrying this T cell receptor (beta chain) has only a few counts. Its target is unknown. This record belongs to a study of human T cells and chemical hapten exposure. Findings of the study overall: Expanded TCRs made up significantly more big CDR3 similarity clusters than controls did.

Under the authors' procedure: A per-sample median of roughly 97,000 TCRs was observed, with a range of about 20,000 to 750,000. TCRdb itself ran the RACE reads through MiXCR, one entry per CDR3 protein. These V and J calls originate from TCRdb's pipeline instead of the authors' own analysis. The table lists around 300,000 distinct CDR3 sequences, approximately 5.8% of them singletons, with about 8.2% in the top ten. Time point: pre-sensitization, week 0. Treatment: therapeutic diphenylcyclopropenone sensitization with weekly scalp DPC. Researchers sampled blood before each patch test went on. Every donor had alopecia and was 18 to 70 years old; all were suitable for DPC. Germline V gene data show CDR1 as LGHNA and CDR2 as YSLEER. The CDR3 consists of 15 residues. The V end lost 0 bases, the J end lost 3 bases, and 11 bases lay between the germline ends.

The starting material was whole blood, obtained in connection with sensitization to the hapten diphenylcyclopropenone (DPC). The chain employs TRBV4-3 and TRBJ1-2, with no clear D. The clonotype was recovered from a woman aged 18-30 years with alopecia areata. Some clones in this sample may be carry-over from other donors' samples. CDR3 nucleotides: TGCGCCAGCAGCCAAGAGGTAGGGCGGCACTATGGCTACACCTTC. Its translation: CASSQEVGRHYGYTF.